This passage covers 20 T cell receptor beta chains from one sample sequenced in a study of PD-1 blockade in mismatch repair-deficient tumors. Using immunoSEQ multiplex PCR, the repertoire was profiled, and TCRdb retains in-frame clones only, with some absent. The sample lists roughly 50,000 clones, about 80% occurring once. The input for sequencing was peripheral blood, taken 4 weeks after starting pembrolizumab. Source of these receptors: an adult with mismatch repair-deficient cancer.

Comments on this clone: Germline and junction disagree at one end, which may indicate a read error. The rearrangement links TRBV7-7 to TRBJ1-1; maybe TRBD1 (5 bases). The CDR3 consists of 20 residues. Germline CDR1 reads SSHAT; CDR2 reads FNYEAQ (reference sequence). CDR3 sequence reads: CASSLLTVDELTMGGTEAFF. In DNA form, the CDR3 reads TGTGCTAGCAGCTTACTGACCGTAGACGAGCTAACAATGGGGGGCACTGAAGCTTTCTTT. The full variable domain, completed using reference TRBV7-7 and TRBJ1-1, is GAGVSQSPRYKVTKRGQDVTLRCDPISSHATLYWYQQALGQGPEFLTYFNYEAQPDKSGLPSDRFSAERPEGSISTLTIQRTEQRDSAMYRCASSLLTVDELTMGGTEAFFGQGTRLTVV.

This clone showed up just a few times. V is TRBV28 and J is TRBJ1-2; D is uncertain. Trimming took off 2 bases at V and 5 bases at J, with 6 bases between the two ends. The CDR3 loop spans 12 amino acids. Per the germline V gene, CDR1 is MDHEN and CDR2 is SYDVKM. CDR3 residues: CASSLAPYGYTF. Here the CDR3 DNA reads TGTGCCAGCAGTTTAGCGCCGTATGGCTACACCTTC.

This clone was recorded once. The chain employs TRBV6-1 and TRBJ2-5, with 12 bases matching TRBD2. J lost 1 base, V lost 3 bases, and 9 bases had no gene match. From germline, CDR1 is MNHNS and CDR2 SASEGT. This CDR3 is 18 amino acids long. The CDR3 reads CASSDRASGRARQETQYF. For the CDR3, the DNA is TGTGCCAGCAGTGACAGGGCTAGCGGGAGGGCCCGCCAAGAGACCCAGTACTTC.

This clone was detected only once. V gene TRBV29-1 combines with J gene TRBJ1-1, with D perhaps matching TRBD1 (5 bases). The ends were cut back, 7 bases at V and 11 bases at J, with 17 bases in the middle. The CDR3 length is 11 residues. CDR1 and CDR2 from the germline V gene are SQVTM and ANQGSEA. The CDR3: CSAAGAPEAFF. CDR3 nucleotide sequence: TGCAGCGCCGCCGGGGCCCCAGAGGCTTTCTTT. Combining the CDR3 with reference TRBV29-1 and TRBJ1-1 gives the whole variable domain SAVISQKPSRDICQRGTSLTIQCQVDSQVTMMFWYRQQPGQSLTLIATANQGSEATYESGFVIDKFPISRPNLTFSTLTVSNMSPEDSSIYLCSAAGAPEAFFGQGTRLTVV.

This rearrangement joins TRBV10-3 to TRBJ2-7; 11 positions match TRBD2. CDR3 length equals 16 residues. The J segment lost 1 base and the V segment lost 4 bases, leaving 6 bases of the junction unmatched. Germline CDR1 reads ENHRY; CDR2 reads SYGVKD. The CDR3 region has the DNA TGTGCCATCAGTGGGGGACTAGCGGTTCCTTCCTACGAGCAGTACTTC. Residues: CAISGGLAVPSYEQYF.

By proportion, this clone is medium-sized. This chain joins TRBV28 and TRBJ2-3, with D tentatively TRBD2 (5 bases). V gave up 3 bases and J gave up 3 bases, with 10 bases separating them. Germline CDR1 and CDR2: MDHEN and SYDVKM. This CDR3 is built from 14 residues. The CDR3 bases are TGTGCCAGCAGTTTTTTGTCGGGAACAGATACGCAGTATTTT. Encoded protein: CASSFLSGTDTQYF.

A few counts support this clone. The V and J genes are TRBV19 and TRBJ1-1; possible D gene TRBD1, 5 bases. The CDR3 is 14 residues long. V was trimmed by 3 bases and J by 4 bases, leaving 12 bases between them. The V gene's germline CDR1 is LNHDA and CDR2 SQIVND (reference sequence). This CDR3 reads CASSMGGKSTEAFF. Here the CDR3 DNA reads TGTGCCAGTAGTATGGGGGGAAAAAGCACTGAAGCTTTCTTT.

This clone has more than one count but fewer than ten. The rearrangement links TRBV5-4 to TRBJ1-1; 7 positions match TRBD1. This CDR3 is built from 15 residues. The germline CDR1 and CDR2 sequences are SGHNT and YYREEE (reference sequence). Trimming removed 0 bases from V and 4 bases from J; junction bases left unmatched: 6. The CDR3 here is CASSLVRGRTTEAFF. CDR3 nucleotide sequence: TGTGCCAGCAGCTTGGTTAGGGGGCGGACCACTGAAGCTTTCTTT.

V is TRBV6-5 and J is TRBJ1-2; D may be TRBD1 (5 bases). The CDR3 sequence is 14 residues long. Deletions cut 7 bases from V and 4 bases from J, with 16 bases between. Looked up from germline, CDR1 is MNHEY and CDR2 is SVGAGI. The CDR3 sequence is CASTPGLWGYGYTF. In DNA form, the CDR3 reads TGTGCCAGCACCCCGGGACTGTGGGGCTATGGCTACACCTTC.

The rearrangement joins TRBV27 to TRBJ2-7; 11 bases map to TRBD1. CDR3 length: 14 residues. V shed 8 bases, J shed 2 bases, and the junction held 5 bases outside the gene matches. Germline V lookup: CDR1 MNHEY, CDR2 SMNVEV (reference sequence). DNA of the CDR3: TGTGCCAGCGGTAAGGGACAGGGGGCCTACGAGCAGTACTTC. Translating gives CASGKGQGAYEQYF.

In this sample, this clone is medium-sized (0.01 to 0.1%). This chain links TRBV19 with TRBJ2-7; 7 nucleotides line up with TRBD1. Germline values: CDR1 LNHDA, CDR2 SQIVND (reference sequence). The ends lost 1 base at V and 3 bases at J; junction bases unmatched: 3. CDR3 length: 14 amino acids. CDR3 DNA: TGTGCCAGTAGTATAGGGGGACAGTACTACGAGCAGTACTTC. As protein: CASSIGGQYYEQYF. The full variable domain, completed using reference TRBV19 and TRBJ2-7, is DGGITQSPKYLFRKEGQNVTLSCEQNLNHDAMYWYRQDPGQGLRLIYYSQIVNDFQKGDIAEGYSVSREKKESFPLTVTSAQKNPTAFYLCASSIGGQYYEQYFGPGTRLTVT.

CDR3 sequence: CASSLGRDYGYTF. As DNA, the CDR3 is TGTGCCAGCAGCTTAGGCAGGGACTATGGCTACACCTTC. The chain uses TRBV7-2 and TRBJ1-2; weak D call: TRBD1 (5 bases). The CDR3 contains 13 residues. Germline V CDR1 and CDR2: SGHTA, FQGNSA. Trimming left V 1 base short and J 3 bases short, with 6 bases between.

The V gene is TRBV18, the J gene TRBJ2-3, with unresolved D. In germline, CDR1 is KGHSH, CDR2 LQKENI. V lost 2 bases and J lost 5, with 14 bases in between. The CDR3 spans 15 residues. CDR3 sequence: CASSPKALLGDTQYF. The CDR3 bases are TGTGCCAGCTCACCAAAGGCGCTTTTAGGAGATACGCAGTATTTT.

The chain uses TRBV7-9 and TRBJ2-3, with 12 bases identical to TRBD2. The CDR3 is made up of 16 amino acids. The V gene end was trimmed by 0 bases and the J gene end by 6 bases; junction bases not matched to a gene: 4. CDR1 SEHNR and CDR2 FQNEAQ come from the germline V gene (reference sequence). CDR3: CASSLALAGGGDTQYF. DNA of the CDR3: TGTGCCAGCAGCTTAGCACTAGCGGGAGGAGGGGATACGCAGTATTTT.

The rearrangement joins TRBV10-2 to TRBJ2-1; TRBD2 might be the D (5 bases). This CDR3 has 15 amino acids. Germline V gene data show CDR1 as WSHSY and CDR2 as SAAADI. The V gene lost 2 bases and the J gene lost 9 bases, with 17 bases spanning the gap. The CDR3 DNA sequence: TGCGCCAGCAGTGAGAAGGACTGGCTAAATGGTGAGCAGTTCTTC. It yields the protein CASSEKDWLNGEQFF.

This sequence joins TRBV11-2 and TRBJ2-7; D might be TRBD1 or TRBD2, each matching 5 bases. Trimming removed 1 base at V and 6 bases at J, with 13 bases between. The germline gives CDR1 SGHAT, CDR2 FQNNGV. This CDR3 has 14 residues. The DNA of the CDR3 is TGTGCCAGCAGCTTAGTTTCTGGGGCGGGCGAGCAGTACTTC. Residues: CASSLVSGAGEQYF.

This clone came up once. This chain joins TRBV7-2 and TRBJ2-7; TRBD2 is a possible D gene (5 bases). Germline V gene lookup returns CDR1 SGHTA and CDR2 FQGNSA. The CDR3 covers 13 residues. Between the trimmed V and J ends, which lost 1 base and 5 bases, there was a span of 9 bases. This CDR3 is CASSLGRGNEQYF. The CDR3 region has the DNA TGTGCCAGCAGCTTAGGCCGGGGTAACGAGCAGTACTTC.

V and J are TRBV7-8 and TRBJ1-1; D is uncertain. Trimming shortened V by 5 bases and J by 5 bases, and 9 bases separated the two germline ends. This CDR3 region has 12 residues. In germline, CDR1 is SGHVS, CDR2 FQNEAQ. In DNA, the CDR3 is TGTGCCAGCAGCCCCGGGGTAACTGAAGCTTTCTTT. As protein: CASSPGVTEAFF.

V usage is TRBV9 and J usage is TRBJ2-5; 9 bases fit TRBD1. With 4 bases clipped from V and 5 bases from J, the junction kept 12 bases outside the gene matches. In germline, CDR1 is SGDLS, CDR2 YYNGEE. The CDR3 sequence is 16 residues long. The CDR3 protein is CASSSPGQGKGETQYF. The DNA of the CDR3 is TGTGCCAGCAGCTCACCCGGACAGGGGAAGGGTGAGACCCAGTACTTC.

The chain couples TRBV9 to TRBJ2-2; TRBD2 matches 8 bases. Germline V gives CDR1 SGDLS, CDR2 YYNGEE. The CDR3 loop spans 17 amino acids. Trimming cost V 5 bases and J 3 bases; bases outside gene matches: 12. CDR3 sequence (DNA): TGTGCCAGCAGGCCCCCTACGGGAGGGCCGGACACCGGGGAGCTGTTTTTT. Amino acid sequence: CASRPPTGGPDTGELFF.